This TCR beta chain was captured in a study of blood T cell repertoires in COVID-19. Study as a whole: The samples span acute and convalescent COVID-19 from the United States, Italy and Spain. T cells, B-cell-depleted T cells, or PBMCs provided the cDNA or gDNA that served as material.

V lost 6 bases and J lost 6; bases outside the gene matches: 1. The length of the CDR3 is 11 residues. Germline values: CDR1 ENHRY, CDR2 SYGVKD. Patients of the Seattle cohort, enrolled during active infection, were followed longitudinally. The authors' processing: Quantification of nucleated cells was approximated via reference gene primer amplification. Produced via immunoSEQ multiplex PCR; TCRdb's table is partial and in-frame only. V and J calls and clone size come straight from that table; D and trimming were deduced from the DNA. This sample has a few hundred thousand clones; roughly 90% occur once, and the top ten carry 2.5% to 3%.

The sequenced sample consisted of peripheral blood. The chain employs TRBV10-3 and TRBJ1-1; 7 nucleotides agree with TRBD1. The clonotype was recovered from a woman aged 30 to 39 with COVID-19, enrolled during active disease. The CDR3 sequence is CAIRGTAEAFF. The CDR3 DNA reads as TGTGCCATCAGGGGGACAGCTGAAGCTTTCTTT.